What follows are 28 T cell receptor beta chains derived from one specimen sequenced in a study of T cell responses to AZD1222 COVID-19 vaccine (dated by TCRdb to about 2021). According to the study, the label for this sample's time point signals: baseline before first vaccination. Library preparation used the immunoSEQ multiplex PCR assay. As stored in TCRdb, this immuneACCESS dataset retains in-frame rearrangements with V and J assigned. A fraction of the clones does not appear; measured against another copy, unresolved V genes explain less than half of the discrepancy, and the remainder lacks a known reason. This sample has some 90,000 clones in its table, and 70% to 90% of those were observed once. The ten top clones hold about 14% of the sample. The sequencing used peripheral blood, collected on day 0 of AZD1222 vaccination. Every receptor here comes from an adult in good health.

The CDR3 DNA reads as TGTGCCAGCAGTGAGGTCACACCGATCTATGGCTACACCTTC. Translated, it gives CASSEVTPIYGYTF. The rearrangement uses TRBV6-1 and TRBJ1-2, with D unresolved. CDR1 is MNHNS and CDR2 is SASEGT in the germline V gene. V was trimmed by 3 bases and J by 4 bases, leaving 12 bases between them. This CDR3 is built from 14 residues.

V gene TRBV10-1 combines with J gene TRBJ2-5; the D is unclear. The CDR3 length is 13 residues. V dropped 4 bases and J dropped 2 bases, with 8 bases sitting between them. Germline V gene data show CDR1 as WNHNN and CDR2 as SYGVQD (reference sequence). In DNA form, the CDR3 reads TGCGCCAGCAGTGTCGGCATACAAGAGACCCAGTACTTC. As protein: CASSVGIQETQYF.

V and J are TRBV5-5 and TRBJ2-7; D is unclear. The CDR3 length is 15 residues. Looked up from germline, CDR1 is SGHKS and CDR2 is YYEKEE (reference sequence). With 1 base removed from V and 1 base from J, the gap between germline ends came to 12 bases. Written as DNA, the CDR3 is TGTGCCAGCAGCTTGAGGCTCCGCACGTCCTACGAGCAGTACTTC. It specifies CASSLRLRTSYEQYF.

The gene calls are TRBV20-1 and TRBJ1-5; D is ambiguous. The germline V and J ends were trimmed by 3 bases and 4 bases, with 10 bases remaining between them. CDR1 and CDR2 from the germline V gene are DFQATT and SNEGSKA (reference sequence). The CDR3 spans 13 residues. CDR3 DNA sequence: TGCAGTGCTAGTAGGTCAGCGAATCAGCCCCAGCATTTT. This translates into CSASRSANQPQHF.

The chain carries TRBV7-9 and TRBJ2-5; 13 nucleotides line up with TRBD2. The junction had 8 bases not matched to a gene; V was cut back by 5 bases and J by 2 bases. Germline V gene data show CDR1 as SEHNR and CDR2 as FQNEAQ (reference sequence). The CDR3 has 17 residues. The CDR3 coding sequence is TGTGCCAGCAGCCACCCTTGGACTAGCGGGGGACAAGAGACCCAGTACTTC. This gives the protein CASSHPWTSGGQETQYF.

The chain carries TRBV5-4 and TRBJ2-7; no definite D call. Trimming took 9 bases from V and 2 from J, leaving 18 bases between them. Germline lookup yields CDR1 SGHNT and CDR2 YYREEE (reference sequence). This CDR3 has 14 amino acids. CDR3 nucleotides: TGTGCCACCTCGCCCGAGACGGCGGCCTACGAGCAGTACTTC. It encodes CATSPETAAYEQYF.

This clone was recorded only once. The chain recombines TRBV5-4 with TRBJ1-1; TRBD1 agrees at 9 bases. Trimming took 2 bases from V and 4 from J; bases not matched to a gene: 6. Germline-derived CDR1 and CDR2 are SGHNT and YYREEE (reference sequence). This CDR3 spans 15 amino acids. The CDR3 DNA follows: TGTGCCAGCAGCTTACAGGGGGCGCAGGTCACTGAAGCTTTCTTT. It codes for CASSLQGAQVTEAFF.

This clone was detected once. This chain joins TRBV29-1 and TRBJ1-1; 7 bases align to TRBD1. Germline V lookup: CDR1 SQVTM, CDR2 ANQGSEA. This CDR3 contains 14 residues. Trimming removed 4 bases from V and 5 bases from J; junction bases left unmatched: 10. In DNA form, the CDR3 reads TGCAGCGTTGCCCCGACAGGGTTAAAGACTGAAGCTTTCTTT. Its protein product is CSVAPTGLKTEAFF.

The chain uses TRBV11-3 and TRBJ1-3; D gene unclear. Germline CDR1 SGHNT, CDR2 YENEEA. The length of the CDR3 is 14 residues. Between the trimmed V and J ends, which lost 3 bases and 4 bases, there was a span of 10 bases. The CDR3 region is CASSFGGPGNTIYF. The CDR3 coding sequence is TGTGCCAGCAGCTTCGGCGGGCCGGGAAACACCATATATTTT. The whole variable domain, filled in from reference TRBV11-3 and TRBJ1-3, reads EAGVVQSPRYKIIEKKQPVAFWCNPISGHNTLYWYLQNLGQGPELLIRYENEEAVDDSQLPKDRFSAERLKGVDSTLKIQPAELGDSAVYLCASSFGGPGNTIYFGEGSWLTVV.

V gene TRBV9 combines with J gene TRBJ1-2; 9 bases are shared with TRBD1. CDR1 is SGDLS, CDR2 YYNGEE, per germline. The CDR3 consists of 14 residues. V gave up 4 bases and J gave up 3 bases; unmatched junction bases: 4. CDR3 DNA: TGTGCCAGCAGCTCCAGGGACAGGGACTATGGCTACACCTTC. Translation gives CASSSRDRDYGYTF.

A single count supports this clone. The V gene is TRBV9, the J gene TRBJ2-3; D gene ambiguous. The germline V gene has CDR1 SGDLS and CDR2 YYNGEE. CDR3 size: 15 residues. The germline V and J ends were trimmed by 3 bases and 2 bases, with 13 bases remaining between them. The CDR3 region is CASSATAGPTDTQYF. DNA for the CDR3: TGTGCCAGCAGCGCGACGGCCGGGCCCACAGATACGCAGTATTTT.

The CDR3 spells CASSLGTGGLNTEAFF. In DNA, the CDR3 is TGCGCCAGCAGCCTTGGGACAGGGGGCTTGAACACTGAAGCTTTCTTT. This chain connects TRBV5-1 to TRBJ1-1; 12 nucleotides agree with TRBD1. Per the germline V gene, CDR1 is SGHRS and CDR2 is YFSETQ. After removal of 4 bases from V and 0 bases from J, the junction contained 4 bases not matched to a gene. This CDR3 has 16 amino acids.

This chain links TRBV2 with TRBJ1-1; D might be TRBD1 (5 bases). Germline CDR1 is SNHLY and CDR2 is FYNNEI. The CDR3 has 16 residues. Deletions cut 0 bases from V and 4 bases from J, with 15 bases between. This CDR3 reads CASSEAPGTSITEAFF. The CDR3 nucleotides are TGTGCCAGCAGTGAAGCCCCCGGGACTTCAATCACTGAAGCTTTCTTT.

This clone was found a few times. This rearrangement joins TRBV3-1 (or the pseudogene TRBV3-2) to TRBJ2-7, with D hard to call. The CDR3 is made up of 14 amino acids. Looked up from germline, CDR1 is LGHDT and CDR2 is YNNKEL (reference sequence). The ends were cut back, 4 bases at V and 0 bases at J, with 10 bases in the middle. CDR3 sequence: CASSPGSSSYEQYF. CDR3 DNA: TGTGCCAGCAGCCCCGGATCAAGCTCCTACGAGCAGTACTTC.

This rearrangement joins TRBV19 to TRBJ1-2; D unresolved. The V gene's germline CDR1 is LNHDA and CDR2 SQIVND (reference sequence). With 3 bases removed from V and 4 bases from J, the gap between germline ends came to 9 bases. This CDR3 comprises 13 residues. Here the CDR3 reads CASSIGRRYGYTF. The CDR3 nucleotides read TGTGCCAGTAGTATTGGCAGGCGCTATGGCTACACCTTC. The full variable domain, its missing parts supplied by reference TRBV19 and TRBJ1-2, is DGGITQSPKYLFRKEGQNVTLSCEQNLNHDAMYWYRQDPGQGLRLIYYSQIVNDFQKGDIAEGYSVSREKKESFPLTVTSAQKNPTAFYLCASSIGRRYGYTFGSGTRLTVV.

The genes are TRBV19 and TRBJ1-4; D ambiguous. The CDR3 covers 11 residues. Germline CDR1 and CDR2: LNHDA and SQIVND (reference sequence). The V gene lost 2 bases and the J gene lost 12 bases, with 7 bases spanning the gap. The CDR3 loop reads CASSIRRELFF. For the CDR3, the DNA is TGTGCCAGTAGTATACGACGCGAACTGTTTTTT. Together with reference TRBV19 and TRBJ1-4, the CDR3 gives the full variable domain: DGGITQSPKYLFRKEGQNVTLSCEQNLNHDAMYWYRQDPGQGLRLIYYSQIVNDFQKGDIAEGYSVSREKKESFPLTVTSAQKNPTAFYLCASSIRRELFFGSGTQLSVL.

The chain carries TRBV6-5 and TRBJ1-2; D ambiguous. This CDR3 spans 12 amino acids. Trimming shortened V by 6 bases and J by 7 bases, and 12 bases separated the two germline ends. Germline CDR1 is MNHEY and CDR2 is SVGAGI. In DNA, the CDR3 is TGTGCCAGCAGGGGTACGCCAATTGGCTACACCTTC. As protein: CASRGTPIGYTF.

This clone appeared a few times. The V gene is TRBV3-1 (or the pseudogene TRBV3-2), the J gene TRBJ2-1, with 7 bases lining up with TRBD2. The CDR3 is made up of 16 amino acids. The germline V gene encodes CDR1 LGHDT and CDR2 YNNKEL (reference sequence). J gave up 8 bases and V 1 base, and 11 bases lay outside the gene matches. The CDR3 region has the DNA TGTGCCAGCAGCCAAGCGTGGACTAGTCATATCGATGAGCAGTTCTTC. Its translation: CASSQAWTSHIDEQFF.

The rearrangement uses TRBV7-2 and TRBJ1-2, with D perhaps TRBD1 (6 bases). The V and J ends lost 5 bases and 8 bases respectively, with 15 bases between them. There are 13 residues in the CDR3. Germline-derived CDR1 and CDR2 are SGHTA and FQGNSA. In DNA form, the CDR3 reads TGTGCCAGCAGCCTCGACAGGCCAGAGGGCTACACCTTC. Translating gives CASSLDRPEGYTF.

This clone occurred a few times. The chain combines TRBV28 with TRBJ1-2; TRBD1 aligns across 10 bases. Trimming at V came to 10 bases and at J to 9 bases, leaving 17 bases not matched to a gene. CDR3 size: 15 residues. Germline values: CDR1 MDHEN, CDR2 SYDVKM. The CDR3, as DNA: TGTGCCACTGCAGGCCCCCCGGGACAGGGGATTAGCTACACCTTC. Protein product: CATAGPPGQGISYTF.

V gene TRBV27 combines with J gene TRBJ1-1; no firm D call. The CDR3 length is 14 residues. Germline loops: CDR1 MNHEY, CDR2 SMNVEV (reference sequence). Trimming left V 6 bases short and J 0 bases short, with 11 bases between. The CDR3 reads CASRLPDMNTEAFF. In DNA form, the CDR3 reads TGTGCCAGCAGACTGCCAGACATGAACACTGAAGCTTTCTTT.

The V and J genes are TRBV29-1 and TRBJ1-2; 7 bases fit TRBD1. In germline, CDR1 is SQVTM, CDR2 ANQGSEA. The CDR3 contains 13 residues. The V segment lost 6 bases and the J segment 0 bases; nucleotides outside the gene matches: 4. The CDR3, as DNA: TGCAGCGTCGACAGGGAACCTAACTATGGCTACACCTTC. Protein: CSVDREPNYGYTF.

This chain uses TRBV3-1 (or the pseudogene TRBV3-2) with TRBJ2-2; no clear D gene. The CDR3 totals 13 residues. With 1 base removed from V and 9 bases from J, the gap between germline ends came to 9 bases. The germline V gene has CDR1 LGHDT and CDR2 YNNKEL (reference sequence). CDR3 sequence reads: CASSQVIPRELFF. CDR3 coding DNA: TGTGCCAGCAGCCAAGTTATTCCCCGGGAGCTGTTTTTT.

The V call is TRBV4-2, the J call TRBJ1-1, with D possibly matching TRBD1 (6 bases). The CDR3 loop spans 14 amino acids. Germline CDR1 and CDR2: LGHNA and YNFKEQ. Trimming took 4 bases from V and 3 from J, leaving 12 bases between them. CDR3 in DNA: TGTGCCAGCAGCCGGGCAGGGGCAGACACTGAAGCTTTCTTT. It is translated as CASSRAGADTEAFF.

The chain has TRBV11-3 and TRBJ2-3; a possible D gene is TRBD2 (6 bases). Trimming shortened V by 5 bases and J by 0 bases, and 12 bases separated the two germline ends. CDR1 and CDR2 from the germline V gene are SGHNT and YENEEA. This CDR3 has 15 amino acids. This CDR3 reads CASSRSGTSTDTQYF. CDR3 bases: TGTGCCAGCAGCCGATCGGGGACTAGCACAGATACGCAGTATTTT.

The V call is TRBV5-6, the J call TRBJ2-7; 8 bases are shared with TRBD2. The length of the CDR3 is 14 residues. V lost 0 bases and J lost 2; bases outside the gene matches: 1. The germline V gene has CDR1 SGHDT and CDR2 YYEEEE. The CDR3 here is CASSLVGGAYEQYF. The CDR3 DNA is TGTGCCAGCAGCTTGGTCGGGGGGGCCTACGAGCAGTACTTC.

This clone was observed a handful of times. The V and J genes are TRBV5-1 and TRBJ2-1; D not certain. This CDR3 is built from 14 residues. CDR1 is SGHRS, CDR2 YFSETQ, per germline. V lost 1 base, J lost 4 bases, and 9 bases lay in between. The CDR3 reads CASSLNRPYNEQFF. The CDR3 bases are TGCGCCAGCAGCTTGAACAGACCTTACAATGAGCAGTTCTTC. The full variable domain, in which reference TRBV5-1 and TRBJ2-1 provide the parts outside the CDR3, is KAGVTQTPRYLIKTRGQQVTLSCSPISGHRSVSWYQQTPGQGLQFLFEYFSETQRNKGNFPGRFSGRQFSNSRSEMNVSTLELGDSALYLCASSLNRPYNEQFFGPGTRLTVL.

V gene TRBV19 combines with J gene TRBJ2-3; D uncertain. Germline V gene sequence: CDR1 LNHDA, CDR2 SQIVND (reference sequence). This CDR3 comprises 14 residues. V was trimmed by 4 bases and J by 0 bases, leaving 8 bases between them. CDR3 in amino acids: CASSTDYSTDTQYF. DNA for the CDR3: TGTGCCAGTAGTACAGATTACAGCACAGATACGCAGTATTTT.